This TCR beta chain is from a study of blood T cell repertoires in COVID-19. Study in general: The United States, Italy and Spain provided the acute and convalescent COVID-19 samples. PBMCs, B-cell-depleted T cells, or T cells were the source of the cDNA or gDNA that made up the material.

Original analysis: Amplification of reference gene primers provided the estimated nucleated cell counts. Generated by immunoSEQ multiplex PCR, the TCRdb table keeps only in-frame clones and is missing some. Clonal size and the V and J genes are those of that table, whereas D and trimming came from the DNA. The sample has 95,000 to 100,000 clones; more than 70% are singletons. The TCR comes from a woman in her twenties or thirties with acute or convalescent COVID-19. What was sequenced was peripheral blood.

DNA of the CDR3: TGTGCCAGCAGCCTAAGAGGGGGTCTCTACGAGCAGTACTTC. Its protein is CASSLRGGLYEQYF. V usage is TRBV11-2 and J usage is TRBJ2-7; possible D gene TRBD1, 6 bases. This CDR3 region has 14 residues. The ends were cut back, 5 bases at V and 3 bases at J, with 14 bases in the middle. CDR1 and CDR2 from the germline V gene are SGHAT and FQNNGV.